The sequence of this T cell receptor (beta chain) was determined in a study of cytomegalovirus exposure and HLA in healthy donors. Study details: Some 85 million unique TCRs, all from HLA-typed donors, were included in an early release of the data.

Healthy donors of bone marrow made up the group. Only a few counts were recorded for this clone. The CDR3 sequence is 17 residues long. The V gene's germline CDR1 is MNHNS and CDR2 SASEGT. V lost 3 bases, J lost 3 bases, and 12 bases stayed unmatched. PCR employed 60 Vbeta and 13 Jbeta primers. Measured with immunoSEQ multiplex PCR; TCRdb has only the in-frame clones, and not every one. The profile shows about 140,000 clones, around 78% of them singletons. This clonotype was sampled from a woman between 40 and 50 years old in good health and CMV-seropositive. The sample taken for sequencing was PBMCs. V usage is TRBV6-1 and J usage is TRBJ1-2, with 8 positions matching TRBD1. The CDR3 spells CASSETVGRGLDYGYTF. In DNA form, the CDR3 reads TGTGCCAGCAGTGAGACGGTCGGCAGGGGGCTGGACTATGGCTACACCTTC.